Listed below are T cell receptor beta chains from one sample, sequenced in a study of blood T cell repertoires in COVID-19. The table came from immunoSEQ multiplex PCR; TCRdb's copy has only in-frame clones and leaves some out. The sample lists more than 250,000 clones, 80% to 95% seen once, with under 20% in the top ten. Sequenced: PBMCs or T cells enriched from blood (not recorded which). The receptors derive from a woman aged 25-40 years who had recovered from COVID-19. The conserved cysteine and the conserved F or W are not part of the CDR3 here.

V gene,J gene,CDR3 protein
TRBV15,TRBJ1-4,ATSRDGGEGEKLF
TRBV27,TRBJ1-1,ASRPQGSHTEAF
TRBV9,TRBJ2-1,ASSVGAGGYNEQF
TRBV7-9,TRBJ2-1,ASSSDGEKAYNEQF
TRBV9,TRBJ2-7,ASSVGIAGGEQY
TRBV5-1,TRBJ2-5,ASSPLGLRETQY
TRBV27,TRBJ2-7,ASSAQLGGYEQY
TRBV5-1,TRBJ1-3,ASSLGTGSYGNTIY
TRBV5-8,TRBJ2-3,ASSLYSGGGTDTQY
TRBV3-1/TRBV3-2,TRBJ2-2,ASSQGRGGGGAGELF
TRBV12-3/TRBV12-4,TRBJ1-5,ASSDRGPQH
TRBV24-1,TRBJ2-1,ATSARPGHPYNEQF
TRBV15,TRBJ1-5,ATSTPGGQGIPPQH
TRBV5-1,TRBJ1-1,ASSPYPTVPNTEAF
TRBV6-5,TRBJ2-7,ASSPDRGRYEQY
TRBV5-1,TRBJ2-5,ASSFTRTGYQETQY
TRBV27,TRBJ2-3,ASTPLATAADTQY
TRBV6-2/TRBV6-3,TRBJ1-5,ASSYRQGAGQPQH
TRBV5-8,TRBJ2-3,ASSFLGRDTQY
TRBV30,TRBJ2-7,AGRTGGSSYEQY
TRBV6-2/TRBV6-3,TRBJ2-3,ASSYRVQGSTDTQY
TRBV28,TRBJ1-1,ASRQGITNTEAF
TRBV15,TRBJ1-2,ATSRDRDSRLYGYT
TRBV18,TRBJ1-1,ASSPPGGTRGTEAF
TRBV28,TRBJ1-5,ASSWTHLNQPQH
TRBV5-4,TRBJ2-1,ASSFSGRRGANEQF
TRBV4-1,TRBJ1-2,ASSQDGAGGVSGYT
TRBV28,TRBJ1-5,ASSFSGTGGWPQH
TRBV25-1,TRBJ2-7,ASSPGGQIPVIWY
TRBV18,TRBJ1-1,ASSPGEDTEAF
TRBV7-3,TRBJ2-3,ASSRGGRDTQY
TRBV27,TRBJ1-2,ASSSEPGQLYGYT
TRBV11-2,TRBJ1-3,ASSSLDRFSGNTIY
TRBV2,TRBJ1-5,ASSVTRTRTGGDSKNQPQH
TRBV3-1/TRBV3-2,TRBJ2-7,ASSLRTGTYEQY
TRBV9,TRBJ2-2,ASSASREQGKVTGELF
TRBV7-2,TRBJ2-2,ASSLTGVTGELF
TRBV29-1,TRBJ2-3,SVIGLVGGPDTQY
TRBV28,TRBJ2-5,ASNDLAGVEETQY
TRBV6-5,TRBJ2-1,ASSYVAGVSGNEQF
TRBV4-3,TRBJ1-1,ASSPGFRTEAF
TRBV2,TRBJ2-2,ASRGNPPTGELF
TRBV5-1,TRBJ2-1,ASRVGASVENEQF
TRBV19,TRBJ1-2,ASRYSNYGYT
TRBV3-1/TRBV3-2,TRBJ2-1,ASSQPGLAYNEQF
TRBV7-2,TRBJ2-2,ASSFRRLAGGLGELF